The table lists the clone carrying this T cell receptor beta chain with a few counts. Its antigen is as yet unknown. Produced via immunoSEQ multiplex PCR; TCRdb's table is partial and in-frame only. The repertoire has approximately 980,000 clones, approximately 80% of them found once; the top ten carry 1.5%. These data are taken from a study of shared clonotypes between healthy human individuals. Notes on the study in general: Clonotype sharing among donors was expected to depend on sequencing depth.

V lost 3 bases and J lost 3, with 6 bases in between. The germline gives CDR1 MNHNS, CDR2 SASEGT. CDR3 size: 13 residues. Sequencing was done on a sample of memory CD4+ T cells sorted from blood. The subset here: CD45RA-negative fraction. The V and J genes are TRBV6-1 and TRBJ1-5; no definite D call. This clonotype was sampled from a man younger than 35 in good health. The chain's CDR3 is CASSDWDNQPQHF. DNA for the CDR3: TGTGCCAGCAGTGACTGGGACAATCAGCCCCAGCATTTT.